Sequencing of this T cell receptor (beta chain) was carried out in a study of response to subunit inactivated influenza vaccine. Study-level points and caveats: The authors suggested that every seasonal influenza vaccination recruits few new T cells.

This CDR3 has 15 amino acids. From germline, CDR1 is LGHNA and CDR2 YNFKEQ. The V end lost 4 bases, the J end lost 7 bases, and 19 bases lay between the germline ends. MiXCR, applied by TCRdb to the RT-PCR reads, yields one record per CDR3 protein. Of under 850,000 distinct CDR3 sequences detected, around a sixth appear once; the ten largest clones hold 9.5% to 13%. This clonotype was seen a few times. Its antigen is undetermined. The gene calls are TRBV4-2 and TRBJ1-1; D is perhaps TRBD1 (5 bases). This sample comprised PBMCs from blood, obtained 4 to 6 days after vaccination. This TCR came from a man aged 50 or older who received an inactivated influenza vaccine. The CDR3 sequence is CASSPQIGGIGEAFF. CDR3 nucleotide sequence: TGTGCCAGCAGCCCGCAAATTGGGGGAATAGGTGAAGCTTTCTTT.